Given below is one T cell receptor beta chain in context. Its antigen is unidentified. The primer mix had 60 Vbeta and 13 Jbeta primers. The authors' processing: A later analysis tallied about 80 million unique TCR beta chains, about 12 million of them shared. The table came from immunoSEQ multiplex PCR; TCRdb's copy has only in-frame clones and leaves some out. V and J calls and clone size follow that table, whereas D and trimming were derived from the DNA. The table includes tens of thousands of clones, 86% detected once. From germline, CDR1 is MNHEY and CDR2 SVGAGI. The CDR3 is 14 amino acids. V shed 5 bases and J 6 bases; nucleotides not matched to a gene: 8. These data come from a study of cytomegalovirus exposure and HLA in healthy donors. Study-level points and caveats: Cytomegalovirus status was reportedly diagnosed by the classifier with high specificity and sensitivity. A later analysis reportedly found that, within productive TCRs, an Asian-associated ancestry cluster had fewer N-insertions than the mean observed across the roughly 700 donors. More than 15,000 TCR beta sequences were associated with HLA alleles at 0.05 false discovery rate in a later analysis.

The chain is built from TRBV6-5 and TRBJ2-7; 9 positions match TRBD1. This TCR was recovered from a woman aged 40 to 49 in good health and CMV-seropositive. Specimen: PBMCs. This chain's CDR3 is CASSPRDRDAEQYF. The CDR3 nucleotides are TGTGCCAGCAGTCCCCGGGACAGGGATGCCGAGCAGTACTTC.